Listed below are T cell receptor beta chains from one sample, sequenced in a study of early T cells in non-severe SARS-CoV-2 infection. Each CDR3 protein is one row after TCRdb ran MiXCR on the 5' RACE reads. Altogether approximately 90,000 distinct CDR3 sequences are present, approximately 16% being singletons, with the ten largest covering 5% to 5.5%. This sample comprised whole blood, obtained at baseline. All receptors derive from an adult who was a healthcare worker with PCR-confirmed SARS-CoV-2 infection or an uninfected control (not recorded which). CDR3s include the opening cysteine and the closing phenylalanine or tryptophan. Each record gives: CDR3 DNA, CDR3 protein, clone size, J gene, D gene, V gene. D genes are given only for firm matches. Not all rows give a size; the values are once, few, many and, for expanded clones, a class.

TGTGCCAGCAGTGAGGACCGACAGGTCGATACGCAGTATTTT | CASSEDRQVDTQYF | - | TRBJ2-3 | - | TRBV6-1
TGCAGTGCTATCGCCTCCCCTAGCACAGATACGCAGTATTTT | CSAIASPSTDTQYF | many | TRBJ2-3 | - | TRBV20-1
TGTGCCAGCAGCTTAGGGGTGGGGGGCACAGATACGCAGTATTTT | CASSLGVGGTDTQYF | - | TRBJ2-3 | - | TRBV11-2
TGTGCCAGCAGAGGACAGGGTGGCTTCGCTCGAGCTTTCTTT | CASRGQGGFARAFF | - | TRBJ1-1 | TRBD1 | TRBV12-3/TRBV12-4
TGTGCCAGTCACAAGGGTGGACAGGGATACACTGAAGCTTTCTTT | CASHKGGQGYTEAFF | few | TRBJ1-1 | TRBD1 | TRBV5-4
TGTGCCAGCAGCCCCCGCGGGGGGGGGACTCTAAACACCATATATTTT | CASSPRGGGTLNTIYF | - | TRBJ1-3 | - | TRBV7-9
TGTGCCAGCAGCGTAGACCCACTAGATCCCGAGCAGTACTTC | CASSVDPLDPEQYF | few | TRBJ2-7 | - | TRBV9
TGTGCCAGCAGCGGAGGAGGACAGGGGCAAGGAAACACCATATATTTT | CASSGGGQGQGNTIYF | - | TRBJ1-3 | TRBD1 | TRBV9
TGTGCCAGCAGTATTCGACTAGCGGAGCAGTTCTTC | CASSIRLAEQFF | few | TRBJ2-1 | TRBD2 | TRBV6-1
TGTGCCAGCAGCTCGTACGCCGGGACTAGCGGTGAGCAGTTCTTC | CASSSYAGTSGEQFF | few | TRBJ2-1 | TRBD2 | TRBV11-1
TGTGCCAGCAGGGCCGGGACTAGCGGAACCTACGAGCAGTACTTC | CASRAGTSGTYEQYF | many | TRBJ2-7 | TRBD2 | TRBV5-4
TGCAGTGCTAGAGATAGGACTAGCGGGAACACCGGGGATCTGTTTTTT | CSARDRTSGNTGDLFF | - | TRBJ2-2 | TRBD2 | TRBV20-1
TGTGCCAGCAGCTTATACGGTGACCAGCCCCAGCATTTT | CASSLYGDQPQHF | - | TRBJ1-5 | - | TRBV7-9
TGTGCCAGCAGCTTGTTGCCGGAACGGCGGGCTTTCTTT | CASSLLPERRAFF | few | TRBJ1-1 | - | TRBV5-6
TGTGCCAGTAACAATCTCGGCGGGACCCAGTACTTC | CASNNLGGTQYF | - | TRBJ2-5 | - | TRBV19
TGTGCCAGCAGCTGGGCTAGCGGATCGAACACCGGGGAGCTGTTTTTT | CASSWASGSNTGELFF | - | TRBJ2-2 | TRBD2 | TRBV5-5
TGTGCCAGCAGCCAACCTGGACTAGCGGGATCAGGGGCCAACGTCCTGACTTTC | CASSQPGLAGSGANVLTF | few | TRBJ2-6 | TRBD2 | TRBV28
TGCAGTGGAAAAGGAGAGGGATTCTCTTCACCCCTCCACTTT | CSGKGEGFSSPLHF | - | TRBJ1-6 | - | TRBV20-1
TGTGCCAGCAGCTTAGGGCAGGGGGCAGATACGCAGTATTTT | CASSLGQGADTQYF | many | TRBJ2-3 | TRBD1 | TRBV11-2
TGCAGTGCTTACAGCCCTGTTTCCTACGAGCAGTACTTC | CSAYSPVSYEQYF | - | TRBJ2-7 | - | TRBV20-1
TGTGCCAGTAGTGGAGGACTTACACATGAAAAACTGTTTTTT | CASSGGLTHEKLFF | - | TRBJ1-4 | - | TRBV19
TGTGCCAGCAGCTTAGGAGGGGGAAACACCATATATTTT | CASSLGGGNTIYF | few | TRBJ1-3 | - | TRBV7-9
TGTGCCAGCTCACCGCGGGTGACGGGAAATGGCAATGAGCAGTTCTTC | CASSPRVTGNGNEQFF | - | TRBJ2-1 | - | TRBV18
TGCGCCAGCAGCTTGAGAACTGGGGCCCAGTACTTC | CASSLRTGAQYF | few | TRBJ2-5 | - | TRBV5-1
TGTGCCAGCAGACAGGGTATAGAGACCCAGTACTTC | CASRQGIETQYF | many | TRBJ2-5 | - | TRBV12-3/TRBV12-4
TGCAGTGCCGGAACCGGGACAGGGGTTCAGCCCCAGCATTTT | CSAGTGTGVQPQHF | many | TRBJ1-5 | TRBD1 | TRBV20-1
TGTGCCAGCAGCTCAAGTAGCGGGAGGCTTTACAATGAGCAGTTCTTC | CASSSSSGRLYNEQFF | few | TRBJ2-1 | TRBD2 | TRBV7-6
TGTGCCAGCCACAGGGAGAATGAAGCTTTCTTT | CASHRENEAFF | - | TRBJ1-1 | - | TRBV2
TGTGCCAGCAGTTTACGTTTTAACTCTTATACCGGGGAGCTGTTTTTT | CASSLRFNSYTGELFF | - | TRBJ2-2 | - | TRBV27
TGTGCCAGCAGCCTCGGACTGATCTCCTACGAGCAGTACTTC | CASSLGLISYEQYF | once | TRBJ2-7 | - | TRBV11-2
TGCAGTGCTAGAGTAGGGGCAGGAGAGACCCAGTACTTC | CSARVGAGETQYF | few | TRBJ2-5 | - | TRBV20-1
TGTGCCAGCAGTTTCGGAGGGCAGTACAATGAGCAGTTCTTC | CASSFGGQYNEQFF | - | TRBJ2-1 | - | TRBV28
TGTGCCAGCAGCCCCCGGGGGGGGTCCTACGAGCAGTACTTC | CASSPRGGSYEQYF | many | TRBJ2-7 | TRBD2 | TRBV11-2
TGTGCCAGCAACATCCTCAGGGTTGGGAGCACTGAAGCTTTCTTT | CASNILRVGSTEAFF | few | TRBJ1-1 | - | TRBV12-3/TRBV12-4
TGTGCCAGCAGTCCCCCTAGGACTGAAGCTTTCTTT | CASSPPRTEAFF | - | TRBJ1-1 | - | TRBV28
TGTGCCAGTAGTACCCCGACAGGGGGATACAATGAGCAGTTCTTC | CASSTPTGGYNEQFF | - | TRBJ2-1 | TRBD1 | TRBV19
TGTGCCAGCAGCTTGGCCGGGGTCTACGAGCAGTACTTC | CASSLAGVYEQYF | - | TRBJ2-7 | - | TRBV5-6
TGTGCCAGCAGCAAAGTGGAGGACAGGGGAACCGAGACCCAGTACTTC | CASSKVEDRGTETQYF | many | TRBJ2-5 | - | TRBV21-1
TGTGCCAGCAGTAGATTTAGCGGGAGTAAAAAAAATGAGCAGTTCTTC | CASSRFSGSKKNEQFF | - | TRBJ2-1 | TRBD2 | TRBV6-5
TGCAGCGTCCGGCCCCAGGCCAAAAACATTCAGTACTTC | CSVRPQAKNIQYF | - | TRBJ2-4 | - | TRBV29-1
TGTGCCAGCAGACCGATGGGGGGCAATCAGCCCCAGCATTTT | CASRPMGGNQPQHF | few | TRBJ1-5 | - | TRBV12-3/TRBV12-4
TGTGCCAGTAGTATAGATCAGGGGCAGGGTGGCACCGGGGAGCTGTTTTTT | CASSIDQGQGGTGELFF | - | TRBJ2-2 | - | TRBV19
TGCAGCGTTGCTGGGCGCATCTCCTACGAGCAGTACTTC | CSVAGRISYEQYF | - | TRBJ2-7 | - | TRBV29-1
TGCGCCAGCCTCGCGGGAGGGAGTTCCTACAATGAGCAGTTCTTC | CASLAGGSSYNEQFF | - | TRBJ2-1 | TRBD2 | TRBV10-2
TGCAGTGCGCACCCGGGCGGTGAAACTGAAGCTTTCTTT | CSAHPGGETEAFF | few | TRBJ1-1 | - | TRBV20-1
TGTGCCAGCAGCGTATCCCAGGGGGTACACCCTAACTATGGCTACACCTTC | CASSVSQGVHPNYGYTF | - | TRBJ1-2 | TRBD1 | TRBV9
TGTGCCAGCAGCCCGCCGGGACCCAGGACGCAGTTCTTC | CASSPPGPRTQFF | few | TRBJ2-1 | - | TRBV28